This TCR beta chain was sequenced for a study of blood T cell repertoires in COVID-19. On the study more broadly: Spain, Italy and the United States supplied samples that represented acute and convalescent COVID-19. Nucleic acid was either cDNA or gDNA, and it came from T cells, B-cell-depleted T cells, or PBMCs.

CDR1 and CDR2 (germline): LNHNV, YYDKDF (reference sequence). The V end was cut by 3 bases, the J end by 4 bases, with 7 bases between. The CDR3 covers 13 residues. The cohort comprised adults aged about 18 to 100 years residing in about two dozen US areas. Authors' analysis steps: Reference gene primer amplification gave nucleated cell count estimates. TCRdb's copy holds only in-frame clones and misses some; the assay was immunoSEQ multiplex PCR. V and J calls and clone size are as listed in that table; D and trimming were resolved from the DNA. The data contain roughly 250,000 clones, 80% to 90% of them singletons.

The rearrangement uses TRBV15 and TRBJ1-5; weak D call: TRBD1 (5 bases). The TCR originated in a woman in her 30s who had recovered from COVID-19. The specimen sequenced was PBMCs or T cells enriched from blood (not recorded which). The CDR3 is CATSSKGNQPQHF. CDR3 DNA: TGTGCCACCAGCAGTAAGGGGAATCAGCCCCAGCATTTT.